This T cell receptor beta chain was captured in a study of T-cell reconstitution after alpha-beta-depleted transplantation in children. Overall study results and limits: Reportedly, roughly two months post-transplant, alpha-beta T cells arose from several hundred expanded graft clones. Hyperexpanded clones declined; after one year, newly produced T cells mostly supplied diversity.

With regard to this clonotype: Its antigen is not known.

This CDR3 is 16 amino acids long. CDR1 is LNHNV, CDR2 YYDKDF, per germline (reference sequence). After removal of 1 base from V and 3 bases from J, the junction contained 4 bases not matched to a gene. The library targeted TCRbeta and was prepared with unique molecular identifiers. Using its own MiXCR run on the PCR reads, TCRdb lists one record per CDR3 protein. The sample holds roughly 150,000 distinct CDR3 sequences, 11% seen once. J is TRBJ2-1 and V is TRBV15; 9 bases fit TRBD2. The material was PBMCs, obtained before TCRalphabeta/CD19-depleted stem cell transplant. This sequence originates from a boy between 2 and 10 years old with acute myeloid leukemia, due to receive a stem cell transplant. The CDR3 DNA is TGTGCCACCAGCAGAGGGAGCGGGAGGCTCTACAATGAGCAGTTCTTC. This gives the protein CATSRGSGRLYNEQFF. The whole variable domain, filled in from reference TRBV15 and TRBJ2-1, reads DAMVIQNPRYQVTQFGKPVTLSCSQTLNHNVMYWYQQKSSQAPKLLFHYYDKDFNNEADTPDNFQSRRPNTSFCFLDIRSPGLGDTAMYLCATSRGSGRLYNEQFFGPGTRLTVL.